This T cell receptor (beta chain) appears in the sequencing data of a study of T cell responses to AZD1222 COVID-19 vaccine. Only in-frame clones appear in the TCRdb table, and some are missing; sequencing was by immunoSEQ multiplex PCR. The sample lists tens of thousands of clones, 80% to 90% occurring once. The V end was cut by 0 bases, the J end by 13 bases, with 11 bases between. The CDR3 is made up of 12 amino acids. In germline, CDR1 is SGHRS, CDR2 YFSETQ. As to this clone: The antigen is undetermined.

Broader study findings: Researchers took repertoire samples only after the peak T cell response had come. A reported finding is that nearly half of spike-specific TCRs target unmutated variant regions. Breadth and depth of Spike-specific TCRs rose after two AZD1222 doses.

Sequencing was performed on peripheral blood, taken on day 0 of AZD1222 vaccination. The chain employs TRBV5-1 and TRBJ2-1, with D perhaps matching TRBD2 (5 bases). This TCR was sampled from an adult in good health. The DNA of the CDR3 is TGCGCCAGCAGCTTGGATAACCGGGATCAGTTCTTC. It encodes CASSLDNRDQFF.